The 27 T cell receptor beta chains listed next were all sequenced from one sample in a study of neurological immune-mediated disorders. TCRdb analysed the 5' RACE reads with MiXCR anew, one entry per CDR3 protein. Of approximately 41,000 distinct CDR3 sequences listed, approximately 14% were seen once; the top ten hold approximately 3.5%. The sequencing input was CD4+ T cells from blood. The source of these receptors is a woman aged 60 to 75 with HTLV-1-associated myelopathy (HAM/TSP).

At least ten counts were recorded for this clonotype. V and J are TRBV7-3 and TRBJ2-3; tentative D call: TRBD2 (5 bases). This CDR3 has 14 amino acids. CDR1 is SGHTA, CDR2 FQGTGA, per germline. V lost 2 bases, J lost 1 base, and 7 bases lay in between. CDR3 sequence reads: CASSLAGGTDTQYF. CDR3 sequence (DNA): TGTGCCAGCAGCTTAGCGGGTGGCACAGATACGCAGTATTTT.

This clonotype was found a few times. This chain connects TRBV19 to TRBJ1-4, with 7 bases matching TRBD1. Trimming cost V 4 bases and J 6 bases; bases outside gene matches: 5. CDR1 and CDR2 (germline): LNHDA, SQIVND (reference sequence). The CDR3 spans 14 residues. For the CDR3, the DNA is TGTGCCAGTAGTAGAACAGGGGAGGATGAAAAACTGTTTTTT. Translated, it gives CASSRTGEDEKLFF.

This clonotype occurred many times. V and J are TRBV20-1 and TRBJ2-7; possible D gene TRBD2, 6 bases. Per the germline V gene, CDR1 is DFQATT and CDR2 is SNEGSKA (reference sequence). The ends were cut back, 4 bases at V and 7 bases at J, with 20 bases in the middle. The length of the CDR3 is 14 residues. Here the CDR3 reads CSANGGALRQEQYF. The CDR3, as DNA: TGCAGTGCTAATGGCGGGGCACTACGGCAGGAGCAGTACTTC.

The CDR3 here is CASSWGFYEQYF. The CDR3, as DNA: TGTGCCAGCAGCTGGGGGTTCTACGAGCAGTACTTC. The gene calls are TRBV11-2 and TRBJ2-7; D may match TRBD1 or TRBD2 (5 bases each). CDR3 length: 12 amino acids. V was cut by 4 bases and J by 3 bases, with 7 bases left in between. CDR1 SGHAT and CDR2 FQNNGV come from the germline V gene.

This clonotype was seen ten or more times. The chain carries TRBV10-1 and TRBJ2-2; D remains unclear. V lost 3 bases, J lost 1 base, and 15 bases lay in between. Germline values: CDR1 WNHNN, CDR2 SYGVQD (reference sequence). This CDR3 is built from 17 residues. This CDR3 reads CASSEGLTALNTGELFF. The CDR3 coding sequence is TGCGCCAGCAGTGAAGGATTGACGGCCTTGAACACCGGGGAGCTGTTTTTT.

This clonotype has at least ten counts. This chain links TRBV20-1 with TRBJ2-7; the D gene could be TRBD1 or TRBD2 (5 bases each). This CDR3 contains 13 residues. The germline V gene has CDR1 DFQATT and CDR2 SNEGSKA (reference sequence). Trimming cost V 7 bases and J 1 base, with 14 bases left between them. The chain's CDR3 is CSVPRGQSYEQYF. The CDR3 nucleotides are TGCAGTGTTCCCCGGGGCCAGTCCTACGAGCAGTACTTC.

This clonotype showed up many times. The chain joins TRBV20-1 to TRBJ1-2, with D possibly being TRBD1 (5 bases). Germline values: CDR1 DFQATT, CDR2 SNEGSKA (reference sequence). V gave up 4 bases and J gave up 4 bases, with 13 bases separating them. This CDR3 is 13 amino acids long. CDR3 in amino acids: CSATTGLGYGYTF. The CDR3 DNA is TGCAGTGCTACAACAGGTCTCGGCTATGGCTACACCTTC.

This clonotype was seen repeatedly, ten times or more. CDR3 DNA sequence: TGTGCCAGCAGTCTACTAACAGGCACTGAAGCTTTCTTT. Encoded protein: CASSLLTGTEAFF. The chain employs TRBV12-3 or TRBV12-4 and TRBJ1-1; perhaps TRBD1 as D (5 bases). The germline V and J ends were trimmed by 5 bases and 4 bases, with 11 bases remaining between them. The CDR3 is 13 residues long.

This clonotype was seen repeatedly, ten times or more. DNA of the CDR3: TGCAGTGCTAGATCTCCGGGGACAGGGGCTGGAAACACCATATATTTT. Encoded protein: CSARSPGTGAGNTIYF. The chain joins TRBV20-1 to TRBJ1-3, with 10 nucleotides matching TRBD1. Germline loops: CDR1 DFQATT, CDR2 SNEGSKA (reference sequence). The junction had 6 bases not matched to a gene; V was cut back by 2 bases and J by 2 bases. The CDR3 contains 16 residues.

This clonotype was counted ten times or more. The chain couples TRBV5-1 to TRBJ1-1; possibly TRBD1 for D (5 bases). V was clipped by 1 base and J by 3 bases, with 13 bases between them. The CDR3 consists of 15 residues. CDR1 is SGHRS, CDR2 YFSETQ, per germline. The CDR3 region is CASSLRGRDDTEAFF. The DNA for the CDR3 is TGCGCCAGCAGCTTGAGGGGCAGGGATGACACTGAAGCTTTCTTT.

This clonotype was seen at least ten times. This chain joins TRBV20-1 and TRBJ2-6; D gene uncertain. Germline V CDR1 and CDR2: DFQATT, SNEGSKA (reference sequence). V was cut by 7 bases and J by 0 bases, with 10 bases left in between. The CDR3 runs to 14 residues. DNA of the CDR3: TGCAGTGGGATAAGTTCCTCTGGGGCCAACGTCCTGACTTTC. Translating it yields CSGISSSGANVLTF.

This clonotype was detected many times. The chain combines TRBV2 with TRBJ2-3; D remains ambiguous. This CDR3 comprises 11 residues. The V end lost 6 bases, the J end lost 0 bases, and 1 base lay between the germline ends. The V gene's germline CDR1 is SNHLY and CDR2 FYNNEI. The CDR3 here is CASSSTDTQYF. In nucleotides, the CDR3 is TGTGCCAGCAGCAGCACAGATACGCAGTATTTT.

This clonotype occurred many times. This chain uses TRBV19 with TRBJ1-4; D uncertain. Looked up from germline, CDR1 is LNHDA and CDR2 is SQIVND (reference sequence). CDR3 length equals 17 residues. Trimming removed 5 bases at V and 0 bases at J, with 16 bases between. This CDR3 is CASSSVVVGATNEKLFF. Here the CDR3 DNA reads TGTGCCAGTAGTTCTGTGGTGGTTGGGGCAACTAATGAAAAACTGTTTTTT.

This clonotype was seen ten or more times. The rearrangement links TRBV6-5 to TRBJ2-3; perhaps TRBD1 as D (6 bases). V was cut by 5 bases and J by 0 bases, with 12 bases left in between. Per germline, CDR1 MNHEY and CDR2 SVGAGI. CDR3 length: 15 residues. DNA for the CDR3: TGTGCCAGCAGTGCCTTGCAGGGGAGCACAGATACGCAGTATTTT. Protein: CASSALQGSTDTQYF.

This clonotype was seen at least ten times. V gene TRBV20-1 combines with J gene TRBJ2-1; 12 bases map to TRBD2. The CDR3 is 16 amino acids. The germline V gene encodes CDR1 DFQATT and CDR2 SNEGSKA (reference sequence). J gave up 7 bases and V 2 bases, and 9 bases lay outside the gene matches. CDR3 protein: CSARPSSGGARNEQFF. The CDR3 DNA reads TGCAGTGCTAGACCGTCTAGCGGGGGGGCTCGGAATGAGCAGTTCTTC.

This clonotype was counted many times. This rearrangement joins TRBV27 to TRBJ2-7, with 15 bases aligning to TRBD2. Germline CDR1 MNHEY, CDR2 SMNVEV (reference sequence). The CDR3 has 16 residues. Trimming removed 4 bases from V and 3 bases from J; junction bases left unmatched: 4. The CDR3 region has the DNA TGTGCCAGCAGTTGGGGGGGACTAGCGGGGGGCTACGAGCAGTACTTC. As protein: CASSWGGLAGGYEQYF.

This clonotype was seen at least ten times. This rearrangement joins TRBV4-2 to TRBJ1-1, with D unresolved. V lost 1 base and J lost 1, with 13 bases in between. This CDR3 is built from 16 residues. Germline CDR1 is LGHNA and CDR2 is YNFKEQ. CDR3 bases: TGTGCCAGCAGCCAAGCTCTGTGGGGTTCGAACACTGAAGCTTTCTTT. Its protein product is CASSQALWGSNTEAFF.

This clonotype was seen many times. The CDR3 is CASSRGHSSYEQYF. As DNA, the CDR3 is TGTGCCAGCAGCCGCGGACACAGCTCCTACGAGCAGTACTTC. The genes are TRBV7-2 and TRBJ2-7; weak D call: TRBD1 (5 bases). The germline V and J ends were trimmed by 5 bases and 0 bases, with 11 bases remaining between them. Germline V lookup: CDR1 SGHTA, CDR2 FQGNSA. The CDR3 length is 14 residues.

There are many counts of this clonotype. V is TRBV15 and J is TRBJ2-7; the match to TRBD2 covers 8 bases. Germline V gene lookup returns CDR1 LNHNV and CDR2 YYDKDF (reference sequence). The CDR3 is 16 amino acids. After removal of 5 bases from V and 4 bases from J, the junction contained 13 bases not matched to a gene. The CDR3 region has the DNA TGTGCCACCAGCGGTCAGAAGGGACTAGGGCTTTACGAGCAGTACTTC. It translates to CATSGQKGLGLYEQYF.

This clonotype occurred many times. CDR3 bases: TGTGCCAGCAGTTTCCGGCCCATTGGGAGGAACACTGAAGCTTTCTTT. Protein product: CASSFRPIGRNTEAFF. The chain joins TRBV27 to TRBJ1-1; D unresolved. The germline gives CDR1 MNHEY, CDR2 SMNVEV (reference sequence). The CDR3 consists of 16 residues. With 3 bases removed from V and 1 base from J, the gap between germline ends came to 15 bases.

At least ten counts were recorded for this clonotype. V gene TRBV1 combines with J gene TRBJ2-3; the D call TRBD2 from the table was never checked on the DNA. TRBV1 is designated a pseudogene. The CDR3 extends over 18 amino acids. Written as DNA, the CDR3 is TGCACCAGCAGCCAAGGGATGATAGCGGGGGGCCTCACAGATACGCAGTATTTT. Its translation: CTSSQGMIAGGLTDTQYF.

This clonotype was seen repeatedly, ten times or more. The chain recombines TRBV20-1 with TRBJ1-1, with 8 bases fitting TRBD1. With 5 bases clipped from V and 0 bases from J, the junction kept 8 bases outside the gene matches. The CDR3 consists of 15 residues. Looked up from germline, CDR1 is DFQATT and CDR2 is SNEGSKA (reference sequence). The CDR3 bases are TGCAGTGCTCCTTCCCCGGACAGGGTGAACACTGAAGCTTTCTTT. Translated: CSAPSPDRVNTEAFF.

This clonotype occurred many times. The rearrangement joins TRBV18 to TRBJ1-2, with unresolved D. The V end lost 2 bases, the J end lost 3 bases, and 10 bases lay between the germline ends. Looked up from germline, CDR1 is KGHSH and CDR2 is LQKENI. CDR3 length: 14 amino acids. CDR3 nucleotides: TGTGCCAGCTCACCATCCGGCAGCTACTATGGCTACACCTTC. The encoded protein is CASSPSGSYYGYTF. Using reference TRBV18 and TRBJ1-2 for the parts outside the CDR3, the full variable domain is NAGVMQNPRHLVRRRGQEARLRCSPMKGHSHVYWYRQLPEEGLKFMVYLQKENIIDESGMPKERFSAEFPKEGPSILRIQQVVRGDSAAYFCASSPSGSYYGYTFGSGTRLTVV.

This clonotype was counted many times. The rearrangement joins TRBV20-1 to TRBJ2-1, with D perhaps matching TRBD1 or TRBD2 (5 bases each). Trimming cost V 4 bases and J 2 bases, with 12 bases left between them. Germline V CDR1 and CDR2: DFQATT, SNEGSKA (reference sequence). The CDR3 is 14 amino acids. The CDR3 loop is CSAKVQGAYNEQFF. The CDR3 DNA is TGCAGTGCTAAGGTGCAGGGAGCCTACAATGAGCAGTTCTTC.

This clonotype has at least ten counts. CDR3 loop: CAISEWGVSGELFF. The CDR3 DNA reads as TGTGCCATCAGTGAATGGGGGGTGTCCGGGGAGCTGTTTTTT. The chain joins TRBV10-3 to TRBJ2-2; TRBD2 is a possible D gene (6 bases). The CDR3 is 14 amino acids. The V end was cut by 3 bases, the J end by 6 bases, with 11 bases between. The germline gives CDR1 ENHRY, CDR2 SYGVKD.

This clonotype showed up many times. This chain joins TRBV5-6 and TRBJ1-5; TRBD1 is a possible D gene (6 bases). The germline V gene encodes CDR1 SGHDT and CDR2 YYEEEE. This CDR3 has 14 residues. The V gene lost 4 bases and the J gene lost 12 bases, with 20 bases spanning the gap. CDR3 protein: CASSPNDRPLLQHF. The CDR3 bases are TGTGCCAGCAGCCCGAATGACAGGCCCCTACTCCAGCATTTT.

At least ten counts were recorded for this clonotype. The CDR3 DNA reads as TGCGCCAGCAGCTTGTGGACAGGGGGGCTCGCGGCTTTCTTT. Amino acids: CASSLWTGGLAAFF. J is TRBJ1-1 and V is TRBV5-1; 10 nucleotides line up with TRBD1. The germline CDR1 and CDR2 sequences are SGHRS and YFSETQ. The V gene end was trimmed by 1 base and the J gene end by 11 bases; junction bases not matched to a gene: 8. The length of the CDR3 is 14 residues.